This T cell receptor beta chain was observed in a study of CD8 T cells in ankylosing spondylitis. Findings and limits, study-wide: Matched ankylosing spondylitis synovial fluid reportedly showed significant enrichment of disease-linked clones. There were earlier reports of some motif variants in reactive arthritis synovial fluid and blood.

This clonotype came up many times. The antigen is unknown. Each TCR beta library was made by quantitative 5'-RACE that incorporated molecular barcodes. TCRdb passed the 5' RACE reads through MiXCR, listing each CDR3 protein once. The repertoire has approximately 130,000 distinct CDR3 sequences, about an eighth of them found once; the top ten carry around 4.1%. The V end was cut by 4 bases, the J end by 1 base, with 17 bases between. The CDR3 consists of 16 residues. Germline V CDR1 and CDR2: SGHRS, YFSETQ. The sequenced material came from blood, either unsorted or a sorted T cell fraction (not recorded which). This sequence joins TRBV5-1 and TRBJ2-5; weak D call: TRBD2 (7 bases). The sequence came from a female donor with ankylosing spondylitis or in good health (not recorded which). The CDR3 DNA follows: TGCGCCAGCAGCCCGGGGGGCGGGGCCCGCCAAGAGACCCAGTACTTC. It is translated as CASSPGGGARQETQYF.